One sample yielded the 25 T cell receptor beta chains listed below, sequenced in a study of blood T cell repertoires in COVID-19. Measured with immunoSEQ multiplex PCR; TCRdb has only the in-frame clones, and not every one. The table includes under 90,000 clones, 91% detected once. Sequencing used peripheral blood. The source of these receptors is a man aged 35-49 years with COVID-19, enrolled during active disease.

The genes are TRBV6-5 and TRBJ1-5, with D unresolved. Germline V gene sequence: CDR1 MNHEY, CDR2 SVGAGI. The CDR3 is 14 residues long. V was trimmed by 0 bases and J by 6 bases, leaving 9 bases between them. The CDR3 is CASSYSRVFQPQHF. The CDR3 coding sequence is TGTGCCAGCAGTTACTCGAGGGTCTTTCAGCCCCAGCATTTT.

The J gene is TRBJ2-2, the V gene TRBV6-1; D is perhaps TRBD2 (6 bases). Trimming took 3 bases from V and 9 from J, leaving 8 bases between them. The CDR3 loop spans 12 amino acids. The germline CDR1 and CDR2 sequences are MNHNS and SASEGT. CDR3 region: CASSDGRWELFF. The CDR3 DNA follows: TGTGCCAGCAGTGATGGGAGGTGGGAGCTGTTTTTT.

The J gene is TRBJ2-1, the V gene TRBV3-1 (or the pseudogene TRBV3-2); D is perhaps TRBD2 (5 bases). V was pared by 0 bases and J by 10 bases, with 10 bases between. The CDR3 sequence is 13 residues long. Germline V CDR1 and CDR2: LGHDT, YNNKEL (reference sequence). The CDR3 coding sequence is TGTGCCAGCAGCCAAGATCGGGGTGGGGAGCAGTTCTTC. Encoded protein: CASSQDRGGEQFF.

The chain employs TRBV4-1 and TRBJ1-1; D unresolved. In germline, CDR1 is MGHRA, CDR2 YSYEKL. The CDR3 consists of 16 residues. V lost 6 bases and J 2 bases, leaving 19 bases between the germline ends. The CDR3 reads CASSDGEGRLNTEAFF. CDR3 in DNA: TGCGCCAGCAGTGATGGGGAGGGAAGGCTCAACACTGAAGCTTTCTTT.

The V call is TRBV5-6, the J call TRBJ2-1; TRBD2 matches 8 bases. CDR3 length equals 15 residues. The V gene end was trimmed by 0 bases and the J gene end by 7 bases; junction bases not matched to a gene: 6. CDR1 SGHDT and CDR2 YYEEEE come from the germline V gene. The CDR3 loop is CASSLAGGLENEQFF. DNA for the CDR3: TGTGCCAGCAGCTTGGCGGGGGGGCTCGAAAATGAGCAGTTCTTC.

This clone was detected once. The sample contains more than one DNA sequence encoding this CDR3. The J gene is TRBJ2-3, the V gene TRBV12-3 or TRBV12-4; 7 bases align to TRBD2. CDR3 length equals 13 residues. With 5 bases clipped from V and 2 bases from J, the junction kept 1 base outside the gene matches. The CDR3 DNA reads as TGTGCCAGCAGTGGGGACTACACAGATACGCAGTATTTT. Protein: CASSGDYTDTQYF.

The CDR3 spells CASSHRSNQPQHF. CDR3 bases: TGTGCCAGCAGTCACAGAAGCAATCAGCCCCAGCATTTT. The J gene is TRBJ1-5, the V gene TRBV12-3 or TRBV12-4; D ambiguous. CDR3 length equals 13 residues. Trimming removed 5 bases at V and 1 base at J, with 6 bases between.

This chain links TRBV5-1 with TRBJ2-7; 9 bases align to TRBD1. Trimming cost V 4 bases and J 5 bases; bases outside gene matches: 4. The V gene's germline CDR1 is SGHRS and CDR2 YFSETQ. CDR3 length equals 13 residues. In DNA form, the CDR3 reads TGCGCCAGCAGCGGGACAGGGAACGACGAGCAGTACTTC. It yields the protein CASSGTGNDEQYF.

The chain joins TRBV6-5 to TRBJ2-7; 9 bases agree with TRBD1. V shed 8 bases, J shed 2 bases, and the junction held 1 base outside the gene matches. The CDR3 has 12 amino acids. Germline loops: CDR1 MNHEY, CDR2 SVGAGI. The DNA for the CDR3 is TGTGCCAGCGGGGACAGGGCCTACGAGCAGTACTTC. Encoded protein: CASGDRAYEQYF.

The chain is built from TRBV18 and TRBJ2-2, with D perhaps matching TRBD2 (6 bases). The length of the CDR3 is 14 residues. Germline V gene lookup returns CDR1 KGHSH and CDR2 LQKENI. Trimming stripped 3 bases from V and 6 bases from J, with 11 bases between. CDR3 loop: CASSPQGGAGELFF. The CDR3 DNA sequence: TGTGCCAGCTCACCGCAAGGAGGGGCCGGGGAGCTGTTTTTT.

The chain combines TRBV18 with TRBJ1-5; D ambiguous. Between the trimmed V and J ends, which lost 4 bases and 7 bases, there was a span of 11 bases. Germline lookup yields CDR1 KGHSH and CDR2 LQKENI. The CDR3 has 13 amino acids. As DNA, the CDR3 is TGTGCCAGCTCACTAAGCACGAACCAGCCCCAGCATTTT. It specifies CASSLSTNQPQHF.

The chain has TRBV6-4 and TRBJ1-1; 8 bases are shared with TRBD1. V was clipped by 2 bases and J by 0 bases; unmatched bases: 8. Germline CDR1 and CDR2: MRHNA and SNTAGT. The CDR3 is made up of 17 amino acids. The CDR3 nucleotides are TGTGCCAGCAGTGACACCTGGGACAGGCCCATGAACACTGAAGCTTTCTTT. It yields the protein CASSDTWDRPMNTEAFF.

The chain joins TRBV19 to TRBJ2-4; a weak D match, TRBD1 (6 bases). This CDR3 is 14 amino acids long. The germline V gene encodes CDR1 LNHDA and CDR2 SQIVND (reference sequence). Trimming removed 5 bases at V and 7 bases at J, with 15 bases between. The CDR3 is CASSGLQGVNIQYF. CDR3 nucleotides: TGTGCCAGTAGTGGCCTACAGGGTGTGAACATTCAGTACTTC.

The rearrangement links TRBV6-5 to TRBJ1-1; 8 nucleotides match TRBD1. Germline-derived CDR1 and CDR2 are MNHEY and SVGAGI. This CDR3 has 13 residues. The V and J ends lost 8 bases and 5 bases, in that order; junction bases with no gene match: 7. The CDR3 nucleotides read TGTGCCAGCCGACAGGGGATTGGGACTGAAGCTTTCTTT. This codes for CASRQGIGTEAFF.

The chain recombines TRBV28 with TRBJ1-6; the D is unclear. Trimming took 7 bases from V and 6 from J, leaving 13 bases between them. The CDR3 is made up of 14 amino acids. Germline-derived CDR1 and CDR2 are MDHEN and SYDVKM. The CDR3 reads CASNPPGVNSPLHF. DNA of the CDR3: TGTGCCAGCAACCCCCCCGGGGTTAATTCACCCCTCCACTTT.

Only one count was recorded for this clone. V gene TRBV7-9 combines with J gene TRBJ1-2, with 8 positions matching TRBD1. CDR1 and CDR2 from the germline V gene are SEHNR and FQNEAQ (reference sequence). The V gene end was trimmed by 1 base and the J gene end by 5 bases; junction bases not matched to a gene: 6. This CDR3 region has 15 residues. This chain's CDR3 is CASSLGQGPEYGYTF. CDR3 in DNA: TGTGCCAGCAGCTTAGGACAGGGGCCCGAGTATGGCTACACCTTC.

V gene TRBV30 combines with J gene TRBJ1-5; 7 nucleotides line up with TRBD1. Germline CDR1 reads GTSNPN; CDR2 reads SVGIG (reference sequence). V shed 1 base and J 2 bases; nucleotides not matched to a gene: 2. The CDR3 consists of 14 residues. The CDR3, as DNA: TGTGCCTGGAGTGGAGACAGGGGCAATCAGCCCCAGCATTTT. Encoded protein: CAWSGDRGNQPQHF.

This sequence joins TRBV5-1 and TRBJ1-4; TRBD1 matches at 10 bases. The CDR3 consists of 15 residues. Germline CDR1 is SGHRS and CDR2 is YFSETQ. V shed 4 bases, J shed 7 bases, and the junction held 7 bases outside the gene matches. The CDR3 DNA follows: TGCGCCAGCAGCCCAGGACAGGGGGTCCGTGAAAAACTGTTTTTT. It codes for CASSPGQGVREKLFF. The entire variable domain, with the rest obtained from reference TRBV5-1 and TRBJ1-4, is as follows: KAGVTQTPRYLIKTRGQQVTLSCSPISGHRSVSWYQQTPGQGLQFLFEYFSETQRNKGNFPGRFSGRQFSNSRSEMNVSTLELGDSALYLCASSPGQGVREKLFFGSGTQLSVL.

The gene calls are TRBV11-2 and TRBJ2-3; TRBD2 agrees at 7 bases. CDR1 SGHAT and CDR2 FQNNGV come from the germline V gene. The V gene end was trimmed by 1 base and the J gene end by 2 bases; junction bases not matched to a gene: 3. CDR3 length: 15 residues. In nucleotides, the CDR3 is TGTGCCAGCAGCTTAGCGGGGGGTTACACAGATACGCAGTATTTT. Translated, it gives CASSLAGGYTDTQYF.

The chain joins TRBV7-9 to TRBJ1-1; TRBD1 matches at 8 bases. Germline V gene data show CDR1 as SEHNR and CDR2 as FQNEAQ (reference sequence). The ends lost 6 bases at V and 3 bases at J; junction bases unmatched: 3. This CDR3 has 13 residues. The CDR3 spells CASSNRGDTEAFF. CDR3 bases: TGTGCCAGCAGTAACAGGGGGGACACTGAAGCTTTCTTT.

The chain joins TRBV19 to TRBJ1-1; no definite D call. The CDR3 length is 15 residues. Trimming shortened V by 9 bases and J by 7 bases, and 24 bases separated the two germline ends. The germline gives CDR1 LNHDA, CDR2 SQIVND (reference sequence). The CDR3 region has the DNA TGTGCCAGCAGAAGCCCGGGATCTCCTTGGGGTGAAGCTTTCTTT. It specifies CASRSPGSPWGEAFF.

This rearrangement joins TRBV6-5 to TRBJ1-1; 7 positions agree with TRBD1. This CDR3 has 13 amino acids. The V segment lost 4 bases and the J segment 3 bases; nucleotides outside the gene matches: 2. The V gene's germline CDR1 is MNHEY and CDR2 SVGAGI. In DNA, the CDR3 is TGTGCCAGCAGTTTAAGGGGGCACACTGAAGCTTTCTTT. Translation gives CASSLRGHTEAFF.

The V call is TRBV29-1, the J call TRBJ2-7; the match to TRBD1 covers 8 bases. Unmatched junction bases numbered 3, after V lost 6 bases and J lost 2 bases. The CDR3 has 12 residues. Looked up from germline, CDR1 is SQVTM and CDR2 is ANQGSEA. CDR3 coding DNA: TGCAGCGTGGGACAGGCCGCCTACGAGCAGTACTTC. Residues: CSVGQAAYEQYF.

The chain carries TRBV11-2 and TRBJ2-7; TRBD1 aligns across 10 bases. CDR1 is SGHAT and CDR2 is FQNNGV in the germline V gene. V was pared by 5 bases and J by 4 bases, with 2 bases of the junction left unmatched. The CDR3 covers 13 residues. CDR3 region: CASSRQGAYEQYF. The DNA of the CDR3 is TGTGCCAGCAGCCGACAGGGGGCTTACGAGCAGTACTTC.

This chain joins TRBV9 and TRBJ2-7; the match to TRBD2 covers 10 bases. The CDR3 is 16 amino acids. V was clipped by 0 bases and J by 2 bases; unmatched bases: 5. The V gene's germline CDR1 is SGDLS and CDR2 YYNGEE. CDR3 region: CASSVEPSGGAYEQYF. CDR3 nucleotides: TGTGCCAGCAGCGTAGAACCGAGCGGGGGGGCCTACGAGCAGTACTTC.